Below, 9 T cell receptor beta chains from the same sample are listed, as sequenced in a study of blood T cell repertoires in COVID-19. Sequenced by immunoSEQ multiplex PCR; TCRdb stores in-frame clones only, minus some. This repertoire shows tens of thousands of clones, about nine tenths found once; its top ten account for 5.5% to 7.5%. Sequencing was performed on peripheral blood. These TCRs come from a woman aged 80 or older with acute or convalescent COVID-19.

The chain combines TRBV12-5 with TRBJ2-1; 8 bases line up with TRBD1. Losses at the gene ends were 4 bases for V and 0 bases for J; bases not matched to a gene: 5. Germline CDR1 reads LGHNT; CDR2 reads FRNRAP. The CDR3 sequence is 16 residues long. DNA of the CDR3: TGTGCTAGTGGTTCGCCGACAGGGGCCTCCTACAATGAGCAGTTCTTC. Translation: CASGSPTGASYNEQFF.

This chain connects TRBV5-1 to TRBJ1-2; no reliable D call. The CDR3 totals 14 residues. V lost 2 bases and J lost 6, with 14 bases in between. Germline CDR1 is SGHRS and CDR2 is YFSETQ. The CDR3 loop reads CASSFPRVSDGYTF. The CDR3 coding sequence is TGCGCCAGCAGCTTCCCCCGGGTTTCGGATGGCTACACCTTC.

V and J are TRBV11-2 and TRBJ2-3; D remains unclear. From germline, CDR1 is SGHAT and CDR2 FQNNGV. The CDR3 runs 14 residues. V was cut by 7 bases and J by 4 bases, with 15 bases left in between. This CDR3 reads CASTPLNYADTQYF. The CDR3 coding sequence is TGTGCCAGCACCCCCTTAAACTACGCAGATACGCAGTATTTT.

J is TRBJ2-1 and V is TRBV5-1, with 8 nucleotides matching TRBD1. The CDR3 extends over 13 amino acids. V was pared by 4 bases and J by 6 bases, with 3 bases of the junction left unmatched. Germline-derived CDR1 and CDR2 are SGHRS and YFSETQ. DNA of the CDR3: TGCGCCAGCAGCGTCACAGGGGGCAATGAGCAGTTCTTC. This encodes CASSVTGGNEQFF. The whole variable domain, filled in from reference TRBV5-1 and TRBJ2-1, reads KAGVTQTPRYLIKTRGQQVTLSCSPISGHRSVSWYQQTPGQGLQFLFEYFSETQRNKGNFPGRFSGRQFSNSRSEMNVSTLELGDSALYLCASSVTGGNEQFFGPGTRLTVL.

This chain connects TRBV18 to TRBJ1-5, with D uncertain. The germline V gene encodes CDR1 KGHSH and CDR2 LQKENI. The CDR3 totals 14 residues. The V and J ends lost 1 base and 3 bases respectively, with 7 bases between them. The CDR3 DNA follows: TGTGCCAGCTCACCACTTACAGACAATCAGCCCCAGCATTTT. Its translation: CASSPLTDNQPQHF.

The chain carries TRBV19 and TRBJ1-2, with D possibly TRBD1 on 5 matching bases. The length of the CDR3 is 14 residues. Germline loops: CDR1 LNHDA, CDR2 SQIVND (reference sequence). CDR3 sequence: CATTPGQGGYGYTF. The DNA for the CDR3 is TGTGCGACTACACCGGGTCAGGGAGGCTATGGCTACACCTTC.

The chain is built from TRBV6-1 and TRBJ1-5; possible D gene TRBD1, 5 bases. The CDR3 loop spans 15 amino acids. The V end lost 3 bases, the J end lost 7 bases, and 16 bases lay between the germline ends. In germline, CDR1 is MNHNS, CDR2 SASEGT. CDR3 residues: CASSDRGRVGQPQHF. CDR3 DNA sequence: TGTGCCAGCAGTGATAGGGGTAGGGTAGGACAGCCCCAGCATTTT.

The gene calls are TRBV11-2 and TRBJ1-3; D not certain. Germline V CDR1 and CDR2: SGHAT, FQNNGV. V dropped 2 bases and J dropped 3 bases, with 5 bases sitting between them. The CDR3 is 13 residues long. In DNA form, the CDR3 reads TGTGCCAGCAGCTTACGTTATGGAAACACCATATATTTT. As protein: CASSLRYGNTIYF. The variable domain in full, with the rest retrieved from reference TRBV11-2 and TRBJ1-3, is EAGVAQSPRYKIIEKRQSVAFWCNPISGHATLYWYQQILGQGPKLLIQFQNNGVVDDSQLPKDRFSAERLKGVDSTLKIQPAKLEDSAVYLCASSLRYGNTIYFGEGSWLTVV.

The gene calls are TRBV5-1 and TRBJ1-1, with a tentative D call TRBD1 (5 bases). Per the germline V gene, CDR1 is SGHRS and CDR2 is YFSETQ. Between the trimmed V and J ends, which lost 4 bases and 2 bases, there was a span of 12 bases. CDR3 size: 14 residues. CDR3 residues: CASSADSLNTEAFF. The CDR3 nucleotides are TGCGCCAGCAGCGCCGACAGTTTAAACACTGAAGCTTTCTTT.